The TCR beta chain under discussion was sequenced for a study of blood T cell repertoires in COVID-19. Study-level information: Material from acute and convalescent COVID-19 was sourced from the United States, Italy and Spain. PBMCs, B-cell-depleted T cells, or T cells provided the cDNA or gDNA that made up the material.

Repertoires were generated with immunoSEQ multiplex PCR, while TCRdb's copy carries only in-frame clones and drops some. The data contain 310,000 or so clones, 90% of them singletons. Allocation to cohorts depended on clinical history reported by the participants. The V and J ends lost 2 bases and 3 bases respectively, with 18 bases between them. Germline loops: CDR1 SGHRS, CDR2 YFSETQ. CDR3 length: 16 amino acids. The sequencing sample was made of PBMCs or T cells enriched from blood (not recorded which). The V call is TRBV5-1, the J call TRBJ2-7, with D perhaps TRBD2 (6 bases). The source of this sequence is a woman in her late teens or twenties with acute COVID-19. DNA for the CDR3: TGCGCCAGCAGCTTCGGAGGACTACTACGGGACTACGAGCAGTACTTC. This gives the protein CASSFGGLLRDYEQYF. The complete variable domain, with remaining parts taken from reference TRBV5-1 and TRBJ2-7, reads KAGVTQTPRYLIKTRGQQVTLSCSPISGHRSVSWYQQTPGQGLQFLFEYFSETQRNKGNFPGRFSGRQFSNSRSEMNVSTLELGDSALYLCASSFGGLLRDYEQYFGPGTRLTVT.